The text below deals with one T cell receptor beta chain. Its antigen is undetermined. This entry belongs to a study of shared clonotypes between healthy human individuals. Study outcomes and limitations: The expectation was that sequencing depth would affect clonotype sharing among donors. Among several donors, roughly 5% of naive CD4 clonotypes were found in common.

Cells designated naive CD8 were CD45RO-negative and were positively selected for CCR7, with terminally differentiated effector memory CD45RA+ cells excluded. Generated by immunoSEQ multiplex PCR, the TCRdb table keeps only in-frame clones and is missing some. The sample lists about 2 million clones; about 95% were seen once. V lost 2 bases and J lost 0; bases outside the gene matches: 14. Germline V lookup: CDR1 SNHLY, CDR2 FYNNEI. The CDR3 has 19 amino acids. This sequence was found in a man aged 18 to 30 in good health. The sample comprised naive CD8+ T cells sorted from blood. This chain joins TRBV2 and TRBJ2-7; 9 bases agree with TRBD1. This CDR3 reads CASSETGQGGEGSSYEQYF. The CDR3 nucleotides read TGTGCCAGCAGTGAAACGGGACAGGGAGGGGAGGGTAGCTCCTACGAGCAGTACTTC.